The following is a T cell receptor (beta chain) sequence with its context. The record originates from a study of OX40 agonist ivuxolimab in advanced cancers. The table came from immunoSEQ multiplex PCR; TCRdb's copy has only in-frame clones and leaves some out. The sample lists 70,000 or so clones; 90% were seen once. Germline lookup yields CDR1 MNHEY and CDR2 SMNVEV (reference sequence). The CDR3 extends over 14 amino acids. V lost 7 bases and J lost 2, with 12 bases in between. This clonotype was obtained from an adult with an advanced solid tumor such as melanoma, head and neck, liver or kidney cancer. V usage is TRBV27 and J usage is TRBJ1-5, with D hard to call. The sample consisted of CD4+ or CD8+ T cells sorted from blood, taken in a trial of the OX40 agonist ivuxolimab. The DNA for the CDR3 is TGTGCCAGCACCGGTGAGGCCCGCAATCAGCCCCAGCATTTT. Translating gives CASTGEARNQPQHF.